A selection of T cell receptor beta chains follows, all from one sample in a study of blood T cell repertoires in COVID-19. Assay: immunoSEQ multiplex PCR; the TCRdb copy retains only in-frame clones and omits some. The table lists about 50,000 clones, under 90% of them singletons, with about 2.5% in the top ten. Sequenced input: peripheral blood. The receptors derive from a woman aged 80 or over with COVID-19, enrolled during active disease. The CDR3 runs from the conserved cysteine through the conserved F or W. Fields, in order: V gene, clone size, J gene, CDR3 protein. Not all rows give a size; the values are once, few, many and, for expanded clones, a class.

>TRBV10-3|.|TRBJ1-2
CAITPDSNYGYTF
>TRBV18|.|TRBJ1-2
CASSLQTGGNYGYTF
>TRBV2|.|TRBJ2-5
CASIWTAQETQYF
>TRBV5-5|.|TRBJ1-2
CASSLSGLGGYTF
>TRBV7-2|few|TRBJ2-7
CASSARTGGSYEQYF
>TRBV2|.|TRBJ1-5
CASSEFQGNQPQHF
>TRBV10-3|.|TRBJ2-3
CAISESGTSGSLTDTQYF
>TRBV5-1|.|TRBJ1-1
CASSLIVNTEAFF
>TRBV6-1|.|TRBJ1-2
CASSGQGTGLGNDYGYTF
>TRBV5-8|.|TRBJ2-7
CASFRTGSHEQYF
>TRBV7-9|.|TRBJ2-3
CASSAGGGGTDTQYF
>TRBV5-8|few|TRBJ1-5
CASRQGTGAFSNQPQHF
>TRBV6-1|.|TRBJ1-1
CASSEPGQYTEAFF
>TRBV11-2|.|TRBJ1-3
CASSDPRDSPGNTIYF
>TRBV7-9|.|TRBJ1-1
CASSFSPRKVFF
>TRBV7-9|.|TRBJ1-3
CASSSRVDGNTIYF
>TRBV6-5|.|TRBJ1-5
CASWRGSNQPQHF
>TRBV19|few|TRBJ1-1
CASSRGNMNTEAFF
>TRBV5-1|.|TRBJ2-1
CASSLDTRYNEQFF
>TRBV9|.|TRBJ1-3
CASSVGDIGHPIYF
>TRBV6-5|.|TRBJ1-4
CASSYWGQNNEKLFF
>TRBV6-5|.|TRBJ1-6
CASSPWSELNSPLHF
>TRBV7-2|.|TRBJ1-2
CASSLSGAGAQGYTF
>TRBV19|.|TRBJ1-1
CASRGREGVGTEAFF
>TRBV18|.|TRBJ2-2
CASSPPGLNTGELFF
>TRBV7-2|.|TRBJ2-3
CASSLFRGRAEDTQYF
>TRBV27|.|TRBJ2-6
CASSLRRQGTGANVLTF
>TRBV19|.|TRBJ1-6
CASSFRDFNSPLHF
>TRBV24-1|.|TRBJ2-7
CATSETGLYEQYF
>TRBV5-4|.|TRBJ1-3
CASSPQGGTGNTIYF
>TRBV19|.|TRBJ2-7
CASTGTGSPYEQYF
>TRBV10-1|.|TRBJ1-1
CASSLTGNTEAFF
>TRBV4-1|.|TRBJ2-6
CASSLTGTASSGANVLTF
>TRBV2|.|TRBJ1-2
CASKPGGSLWGYTF
>TRBV7-9|.|TRBJ2-5
CASSLVPGQETQYF
>TRBV7-9|once|TRBJ2-3
CASSSLLTGRALTQYF
>TRBV2|few|TRBJ2-2
CASRLQGSGELFF
>TRBV4-1|.|TRBJ2-7
CASSQAETSGWYEQYF
>TRBV9|.|TRBJ1-2
CASSHRGGLDGYTF
>TRBV24-1|.|TRBJ2-1
CATNPGTASYNEQFF
>TRBV10-3|.|TRBJ2-3
CAISESTRGTDTQYF
>TRBV7-8|once|TRBJ2-5
CASSLEDQAGETQYF
>TRBV6-6|.|TRBJ1-1
CASSYPPRLAEGEAFF
>TRBV11-2|.|TRBJ2-2
CASSLGQQVYTGELFF
>TRBV2|.|TRBJ1-6
CASSPDRTPSPLHF
>TRBV10-3|.|TRBJ2-7
CATRSLYEQYF
>TRBV2|.|TRBJ2-1
CASSPTGLAPYNEQFF
>TRBV29-1|.|TRBJ2-3
CSVLDLDTQYF
>TRBV30|.|TRBJ1-5
CAWSVPGNQPQHF
>TRBV18|.|TRBJ2-7
CASSPDRGHTGGVSYEQYF
>TRBV20-1|.|TRBJ1-1
CSAGTVIEAFF
>TRBV11-3|once|TRBJ2-7
CASSIKRAVPSYEQYF
>TRBV18|.|TRBJ2-1
CASSPTSGSGNEQFF
>TRBV19|.|TRBJ2-7
CASSRPGQAGYEQYF
>TRBV5-4|once|TRBJ1-5
CASSLDTNQPQHF
>TRBV18|.|TRBJ1-6
CASSPGTGQGSPLHF
>TRBV7-2|.|TRBJ1-3
CASSPPGQGPGNTIYF
>TRBV10-2|.|TRBJ1-2
CASSGQLNYGYAF
>TRBV5-4|.|TRBJ1-4
CASSRPGGPNEKLFF